The next 27 T cell receptor beta chains were all read from a single sample in a study of blood T cell repertoires in COVID-19. Measured with immunoSEQ multiplex PCR; TCRdb has only the in-frame clones, and not every one. The sample holds approximately 140,000 clones; around nine tenths are singletons and the top ten take 8% to 11%. Source material: peripheral blood. The receptors were gathered from a man in his sixties with active or convalescent COVID-19.

This chain connects TRBV19 to TRBJ2-3; 8 bases line up with TRBD2. CDR1 and CDR2 from the germline V gene are LNHDA and SQIVND (reference sequence). V lost 5 bases, J lost 2 bases, and 6 bases stayed unmatched. This CDR3 region has 15 residues. This chain's CDR3 is CASSFVGGVTDTQYF. In DNA, the CDR3 is TGTGCCAGTAGTTTCGTCGGGGGGGTCACAGATACGCAGTATTTT. Using reference TRBV19 and TRBJ2-3 for the parts outside the CDR3, the full variable domain is DGGITQSPKYLFRKEGQNVTLSCEQNLNHDAMYWYRQDPGQGLRLIYYSQIVNDFQKGDIAEGYSVSREKKESFPLTVTSAQKNPTAFYLCASSFVGGVTDTQYFGPGTRLTVL.

The chain is built from TRBV18 and TRBJ2-2; 8 bases map to TRBD1. Germline CDR1 is KGHSH and CDR2 is LQKENI. Losses at the gene ends were 6 bases for V and 1 base for J; bases not matched to a gene: 4. The CDR3 totals 15 residues. DNA of the CDR3: TGTGCCAGCTCTCAAGGACAGGGGAACACCGGGGAGCTGTTTTTT. This sequence encodes CASSQGQGNTGELFF.

This clone was picked up one time. The rearrangement uses TRBV19 and TRBJ1-1; 7 bases line up with TRBD1. Germline V gene data show CDR1 as LNHDA and CDR2 as SQIVND (reference sequence). The CDR3 consists of 12 residues. V lost 5 bases and J lost 7; bases outside the gene matches: 4. The CDR3 loop reads CASSLTGIEAFF. CDR3 DNA: TGTGCCAGTAGTTTGACAGGGATTGAAGCTTTCTTT.

CDR3 residues: CASRPGLAGERTGELFF. For the CDR3, the DNA is TGTGCCAGCAGGCCAGGACTAGCGGGAGAACGCACCGGGGAGCTGTTTTTT. The J gene is TRBJ2-2, the V gene TRBV3-1 (or the pseudogene TRBV3-2); TRBD2 aligns across 13 bases. V trimming: 6 bases; J trimming: 4 bases; junction bases outside the gene matches: 8. The CDR3 contains 17 residues. The germline V gene encodes CDR1 LGHDT and CDR2 YNNKEL (reference sequence).

The chain uses TRBV7-2 and TRBJ1-1; 9 nucleotides line up with TRBD1. CDR1 SGHTA and CDR2 FQGNSA come from the germline V gene. This CDR3 has 15 residues. The V gene end was trimmed by 1 base and the J gene end by 5 bases; junction bases not matched to a gene: 5. The CDR3, as DNA: TGTGCCAGCAGCTTAGGGGACAGGGTAGGGACTGAAGCTTTCTTT. Its translation is CASSLGDRVGTEAFF. The full variable domain, with the rest looked up from reference TRBV7-2 and TRBJ1-1, is GAGVSQSPSNKVTEKGKDVELRCDPISGHTALYWYRQSLGQGLEFLIYFQGNSAPDKSGLPSDRFSAERTGGSVSTLTIQRTQQEDSAVYLCASSLGDRVGTEAFFGQGTRLTVV.

The rearrangement joins TRBV5-1 to TRBJ2-7; the D gene is possibly TRBD2 (5 bases). Germline V gives CDR1 SGHRS, CDR2 YFSETQ. Trimming left V 0 bases short and J 6 bases short, with 13 bases between. The CDR3 is 14 residues long. DNA of the CDR3: TGCGCCAGCAGCTTGGCCCCGGGGTCAGGCGAGCAGTACTTC. Its translation is CASSLAPGSGEQYF.

This clone was seen a single time. V gene TRBV10-3 combines with J gene TRBJ2-1; D might be TRBD2 (6 bases). Germline lookup yields CDR1 ENHRY and CDR2 SYGVKD. With 5 bases removed from V and 7 bases from J, the gap between germline ends came to 9 bases. The CDR3 totals 12 residues. Here the CDR3 reads CAISFSGNEQFF. The CDR3 DNA is TGTGCCATCAGTTTTAGCGGAAATGAGCAGTTCTTC.

V and J are TRBV4-1 and TRBJ2-3; 10 nucleotides line up with TRBD2. The CDR3 spans 17 residues. The ends lost 3 bases at V and 1 base at J; junction bases unmatched: 7. CDR1 is MGHRA and CDR2 is YSYEKL in the germline V gene. This chain's CDR3 is CASSQIPGTSGTDTQYF. CDR3 DNA sequence: TGCGCCAGCAGCCAGATTCCCGGGACTAGCGGCACAGATACGCAGTATTTT.

This chain joins TRBV7-2 and TRBJ2-5, with 7 bases matching TRBD2. The V gene's germline CDR1 is SGHTA and CDR2 FQGNSA. CDR3 size: 15 residues. The V and J ends lost 5 bases and 5 bases, in that order; junction bases with no gene match: 11. DNA for the CDR3: TGTGCCAGCAGCATCAGCGGGGTCCTCGGGGAGACCCAGTACTTC. Translated, it gives CASSISGVLGETQYF.

This chain links TRBV7-2 with TRBJ2-1, with a possible D match to TRBD2 (6 bases). CDR1 is SGHTA and CDR2 is FQGNSA in the germline V gene. The CDR3 runs to 16 residues. Trimming left V 2 bases short and J 4 bases short, with 15 bases between. The CDR3, as DNA: TGTGCCAGCAGCTTAAACTCCCCGGGGACTTACAATGAGCAGTTCTTC. It encodes CASSLNSPGTYNEQFF.

The genes are TRBV28 and TRBJ2-2; 15 nucleotides line up with TRBD2. The CDR3 is 18 residues long. Trimming took 6 bases from V and 4 from J; bases not matched to a gene: 9. The germline gives CDR1 MDHEN, CDR2 SYDVKM. CDR3 DNA: TGTGCCAGCAGCGGGACTAGCGGGAGGATTTTCGGCACCGGGGAGCTGTTTTTT. Translation gives CASSGTSGRIFGTGELFF. The full variable domain, completed using reference TRBV28 and TRBJ2-2, is DVKVTQSSRYLVKRTGEKVFLECVQDMDHENMFWYRQDPGLGLRLIYFSYDVKMKEKGDIPEGYSVSREKKERFSLILESASTNQTSMYLCASSGTSGRIFGTGELFFGEGSRLTVL.

The rearrangement joins TRBV2 to TRBJ2-1; D may be TRBD2 (5 bases). The length of the CDR3 is 14 residues. The V gene's germline CDR1 is SNHLY and CDR2 FYNNEI. V shed 7 bases and J shed 0 bases, with 10 bases lying between them. CDR3 DNA sequence: TGTGCCAGCACCCGAGCGGTCTCCTACAATGAGCAGTTCTTC. Its protein is CASTRAVSYNEQFF.

In this sample, this clone turned up once. The chain links TRBV27 to TRBJ1-5, with D perhaps TRBD1 (6 bases). The germline V gene has CDR1 MNHEY and CDR2 SMNVEV (reference sequence). This CDR3 has 16 amino acids. V gave up 6 bases and J gave up 0 bases, with 15 bases separating them. The CDR3 sequence is CASSPDRRYSNQPQHF. The CDR3 DNA sequence: TGTGCCAGCAGCCCTGACAGGAGATATAGCAATCAGCCCCAGCATTTT.

The rearrangement joins TRBV15 to TRBJ1-5, with a possible D match to TRBD1 (5 bases). CDR3 length: 13 residues. Deletions cut 3 bases from V and 7 bases from J, with 10 bases between. Looked up from germline, CDR1 is LNHNV and CDR2 is YYDKDF (reference sequence). Here the CDR3 reads CATSSRDYQPQHF. The CDR3 DNA is TGTGCCACCAGCAGCCGGGACTACCAGCCCCAGCATTTT.

The chain joins TRBV18 to TRBJ2-2; 10 bases agree with TRBD2. The J segment lost 0 bases and the V segment lost 3 bases, leaving 1 base of the junction unmatched. The germline V gene has CDR1 KGHSH and CDR2 LQKENI. This CDR3 has 16 amino acids. The CDR3 region has the DNA TGTGCCAGCTCACCTAGCGGGAGGTCGAACACCGGGGAGCTGTTTTTT. Protein sequence: CASSPSGRSNTGELFF.

The chain uses TRBV9 and TRBJ2-7; no firm D call. With 3 bases removed from V and 13 bases from J, the gap between germline ends came to 17 bases. Germline V lookup: CDR1 SGDLS, CDR2 YYNGEE. This CDR3 region has 12 residues. CDR3 in amino acids: CASSGSSETPYF. In DNA form, the CDR3 reads TGTGCCAGCAGCGGGTCGTCGGAGACGCCCTACTTC.

This clone has only a few counts. The chain joins TRBV9 to TRBJ1-4; a weak D match, TRBD1 (6 bases). The CDR3 sequence is 11 residues long. Germline V lookup: CDR1 SGDLS, CDR2 YYNGEE. V was cut by 7 bases and J by 14 bases, with 15 bases left in between. Here the CDR3 DNA reads TGTGCCAGCGGCGGGAGAACAGGGCTGTTTTTT. Protein: CASGGRTGLFF. The full variable domain, with the rest looked up from reference TRBV9 and TRBJ1-4, is DSGVTQTPKHLITATGQRVTLRCSPRSGDLSVYWYQQSLDQGLQFLIQYYNGEERAKGNILERFSAQQFPDLHSELNLSSLELGDSALYFCASGGRTGLFFGSGTQLSVL.

The V and J genes are TRBV19 and TRBJ1-2, with TRBD1 matching over 7 bases. V was clipped by 5 bases and J by 3 bases; unmatched bases: 9. CDR3 length equals 15 residues. The germline gives CDR1 LNHDA, CDR2 SQIVND (reference sequence). CDR3 residues: CASSSRGIGDYGYTF. CDR3 in DNA: TGTGCCAGTAGTTCCAGGGGGATCGGGGACTATGGCTACACCTTC.

V gene TRBV19 combines with J gene TRBJ2-7; tentative D call: TRBD2 (6 bases). The germline V gene has CDR1 LNHDA and CDR2 SQIVND (reference sequence). Trimming left V 5 bases short and J 3 bases short, with 17 bases between. The CDR3 has 15 amino acids. The DNA for the CDR3 is TGTGCCAGTAGTGGGTCCCGCGGAGGGCGCTACGAGCAGTACTTC. Encoded protein: CASSGSRGGRYEQYF.

The V call is TRBV30, the J call TRBJ2-1, with D possibly matching TRBD1 (5 bases). This CDR3 is 13 amino acids long. The germline V gene has CDR1 GTSNPN and CDR2 SVGIG (reference sequence). V was shortened by 0 bases and J by 9 bases, with 12 bases between the two germline ends. The CDR3 region is CAWSVGAPTEQFF. The CDR3 nucleotides are TGTGCCTGGAGTGTAGGGGCCCCTACTGAGCAGTTCTTC. Drawing the rest from reference TRBV30 and TRBJ2-1, the complete variable domain is SQTIHQWPATLVQPVGSPLSLECTVEGTSNPNLYWYRQAAGRGLQLLFYSVGIGQISSEVPQNLSASRPQDRQFILSSKKLLLSDSGFYLCAWSVGAPTEQFFGPGTRLTVL.

This clone was seen a handful of times. The V and J genes are TRBV25-1 and TRBJ1-2, with 11 bases matching TRBD1. CDR1 MGHDK and CDR2 SYGVNS come from the germline V gene. This CDR3 is 17 amino acids long. J gave up 4 bases and V 4 bases, and 11 bases lay outside the gene matches. The CDR3 region has the DNA TGTGCCAGCAGTGCTTATGAGGGGACAGGGGGGGGCTATGGCTACACCTTC. Amino acids: CASSAYEGTGGGYGYTF.

This chain joins TRBV28 and TRBJ2-3, with 11 bases that match TRBD2. The CDR3 is 17 residues long. Per germline, CDR1 MDHEN and CDR2 SYDVKM. Losses at the gene ends were 5 bases for V and 5 bases for J; bases not matched to a gene: 12. The CDR3, as DNA: TGTGCCAGCAGTCTCCCGGGACTAGCGGAGGGGGGAGATACGCAGTATTTT. Amino acid sequence: CASSLPGLAEGGDTQYF.

The rearrangement links TRBV7-6 to TRBJ2-3, with a possible D match to TRBD2 (6 bases). The CDR3 contains 15 residues. V was pared by 8 bases and J by 5 bases, with 20 bases between. Looked up from germline, CDR1 is SGHVS and CDR2 is FNYEAQ. The CDR3 DNA is TGTGCCAGCTCCCCCAACGGGGGAGTGGTAGATACGCAGTATTTT. Protein product: CASSPNGGVVDTQYF. Based on the CDR3 plus reference TRBV7-6 and TRBJ2-3, the full variable domain is GAGVSQSPRYKVTKRGQDVALRCDPISGHVSLYWYRQALGQGPEFLTYFNYEAQQDKSGLPNDRFSAERPEGSISTLTIQRTEQRDSAMYRCASSPNGGVVDTQYFGPGTRLTVL.

The chain joins TRBV11-2 to TRBJ2-5; TRBD2 matches at 7 bases. The CDR3 extends over 14 amino acids. Germline CDR1 reads SGHAT; CDR2 reads FQNNGV. Trimming took 4 bases from V and 4 from J; bases not matched to a gene: 6. CDR3 in amino acids: CASSSIAGRETQYF. The CDR3, as DNA: TGTGCCAGCAGCTCTATAGCGGGTAGAGAGACCCAGTACTTC.

V is TRBV7-9 and J is TRBJ2-7, with 8 nucleotides matching TRBD1. V shed 3 bases, J shed 3 bases, and the junction held 7 bases outside the gene matches. This CDR3 is built from 15 residues. The germline CDR1 and CDR2 sequences are SEHNR and FQNEAQ (reference sequence). The CDR3 spells CASSLQGATVYEQYF. The DNA for the CDR3 is TGTGCCAGCAGCTTGCAGGGGGCGACCGTCTACGAGCAGTACTTC.

The V gene is TRBV27, the J gene TRBJ2-1, with 12 bases identical to TRBD2. J lost 4 bases, V lost 5 bases, and 12 bases had no gene match. The CDR3 has 18 amino acids. Germline loops: CDR1 MNHEY, CDR2 SMNVEV (reference sequence). CDR3 DNA sequence: TGTGCCAGCAGTCCCACGGGACTAGCGGGCAATCGTTACAATGAGCAGTTCTTC. Protein product: CASSPTGLAGNRYNEQFF.

The V gene is TRBV28, the J gene TRBJ1-2, with a weak D call TRBD1 (6 bases). V was cut by 1 base and J by 7 bases, with 16 bases left in between. This CDR3 contains 15 residues. CDR1 is MDHEN, CDR2 SYDVKM, per germline. CDR3 in DNA: TGTGCCAGCAGTTTATTCGGACAGACCATCTCTGGCTACACCTTC. It encodes CASSLFGQTISGYTF.